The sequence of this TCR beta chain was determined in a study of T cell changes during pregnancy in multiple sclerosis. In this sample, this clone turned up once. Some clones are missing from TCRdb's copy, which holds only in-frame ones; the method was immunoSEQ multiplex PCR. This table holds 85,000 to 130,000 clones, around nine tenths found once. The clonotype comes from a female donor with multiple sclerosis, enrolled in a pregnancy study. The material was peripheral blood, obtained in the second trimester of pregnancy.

CDR3 in DNA: TGTGCCAGCAGCTTACCTGGACTCCTCCGGGGCTACACCTTC. Protein sequence: CASSLPGLLRGYTF. This rearrangement joins TRBV7-9 to TRBJ1-2; no firm D call. V gave up 2 bases and J gave up 8 bases, with 15 bases separating them. The CDR3 totals 14 residues. The germline gives CDR1 SEHNR, CDR2 FQNEAQ (reference sequence).